The rows below give T cell receptor beta chains drawn from one sample of a study of human T cells and chemical hapten exposure. TCRdb fed the RACE reads into MiXCR, producing one record per CDR3 protein. This table holds some 170,000 distinct CDR3 sequences, approximately 20% found once. The material was whole blood, obtained in connection with sensitization to the hapten diphenylcyclopropenone (DPC). The receptor set was obtained from a woman between 45 and 60 years old with alopecia areata. Some clones in this sample may be carry-over from other donors' samples. Both conserved end residues are part of each CDR3. A D gene is named only where the DNA matches it firmly. Size values are once, few and many counts, or a class for expanded clones, and some rows have none.

D	V	J	length	size	CDR3
TRBD1	TRBV7-2	TRBJ2-6	17	-	CASSFRGLASGANVLTF
TRBD1	TRBV20-1	TRBJ1-1	14	few	CSAEPTTGDTEAFF
-	TRBV29-1	TRBJ2-7	12	few	CSARTDYYEQYF
-	TRBV11-3	TRBJ2-5	16	few	CASSSWGRGPSETQYF
-	TRBV10-3	TRBJ1-6	18	-	CAISESSRMSSYNSPLHF
-	TRBV18	TRBJ1-2	13	-	CASSRLTGLGYTF
-	TRBV10-2	TRBJ2-3	12	-	CASSGLSGRKYF
-	TRBV7-3	TRBJ2-3	14	-	CASSQTGPSSTQYF
TRBD1	TRBV2	TRBJ1-3	14	few	CASRAGGSGNTIYF
-	TRBV6-2/TRBV6-3	TRBJ1-1	13	-	CASSYTKNTEAFF
-	TRBV20-1	TRBJ2-7	20	few	CSARVSGASWTPSSSYEQYF
TRBD1	TRBV12-3/TRBV12-4	TRBJ1-4	15	-	CASSSTGGEGEKLFF